Below, one T cell receptor beta chain is given with its context. The antigen it recognizes is unknown. Base qualities are not at hand, and no much larger clone is one base apart. The CDR3 runs 14 amino acids, cysteine and phenylalanine included. Only the CDR3 region is kept as DNA, spanning 42 bases read in frame from base 1. Reading the germline V gene (reference sequence) gives CDR1 SEHNR and CDR2 FQNEAQ. V gives up 5 bases and J gives up 5 bases, and the segment between their germline ends measures 15 bases. These data come from a study of cytomegalovirus exposure and HLA in healthy donors (dated by TCRdb to about 2017). Background on the whole study: An earlier analysis of several hundred of the donors reported approximately 300 Gb of sequence data and roughly 120 million unique TCR beta sequences obtained from approximately 180 million T cells. An early release covering 500 to 750 HLA-typed donors comprised around 300 gigabases of sequencing data and around 80 million unique TCR sequences. Among the roughly 400 genotyped donors, 81% belonged to the genetic ancestry cluster associated with self-reported Caucasian donors. The study was designed to test whether signatures of past pathogen exposure could be identified by cataloging public T cell receptors. The study used immunosequencing to profile the T cell repertoires of approximately 630 subjects and linked those repertoires to cytomegalovirus serostatus. A separate validation cohort of over 95 different subjects was used in addition to the 666-subject first cohort. To predict cytomegalovirus infection status, the study brought together high-throughput TCR immunosequencing, statistical association of individual TCRs with disease status, and machine learning. A later analysis re-examined previously published TCR beta repertoires from 600 to 700 donors and added high-resolution HLA genotyping to investigate patterns of TCR occurrence. In the later analysis, no new phenotypic data were used to find candidate immune exposures; instead, reliance was placed on TCR beta sequences and their occurrence across donors. To decide whether each TCR beta V gene segment behaved as functional or pseudogenic, an earlier analysis of some 540 of the donors relied on high-throughput TCR beta sequencing. Donor age, sex, ethnicity and CMV serostatus were compiled together with the repertoire data. Genome-wide SNP genotypes for about 55% of the roughly 670 donors were used in a later genetic analysis, which treated that subset as a discovery cohort. All discovery cohort repertoires had been generated on a single sequencing platform. HLA typing covered class I and class II loci at four-digit resolution. The number of donors typed differed by locus, with about 629-630 for A, B, C, DRB1 and DQB1, roughly 520 for DQA1, 600 to 610 for DPA1, and around 450 for DPB1. About five DR-DQ haplotypes were treated as single units for association and clustering because of strong linkage in the cohort. Across some 400 genotyped donors of the cohort, an average of approximately 240,000 unique TCR beta nucleotide sequences per donor were sequenced, and about a sixth of those sequences were non-productive. The study at large found these results: HLA typing was unavailable for some donors at each locus, so association tests used only the typed subset. A cluster of highly shared sequence variants was judged likely to represent a technical artifact of the sequencing pipeline. In both the original and validation cohorts, the classifier was reported to diagnose cytomegalovirus status with high specificity and sensitivity. Only TCR beta chains were sequenced in this cohort, and the absence of alpha or paired-chain data limited detectable features. A later analysis reported that several top co-occurrence clusters appeared linked to parvovirus B19, influenza, CMV and Epstein-Barr virus. CMV serostatus was the only immune exposure information available for the cohort. An earlier analysis of approximately 570 of the donors showed that most TCR beta V segments appeared in productive rearrangements either about 87% or about 30% of the time, which broadly matched IMGT annotations. A later analysis found that HLA-associated TCR beta chains were more clonally expanded and had lower generation probabilities than equally common non-associated chains. Seventeen rarely observed V segments, including chromosome 9 orphons, were excluded from the earlier analysis of several hundred of the donors because counts were too low. A later analysis associated 16,951 TCR beta sequences with specific HLA alleles at a false discovery rate of 0.05. A later analysis found that most CMV-associated TCR beta chains appeared HLA-restricted, with HLA associations seemingly driven largely by CMV exposure. Most TCR sequences were observed very rarely across donors, whereas some public TCRs were present in many individuals. A later analysis found that TCR association rates varied across HLA loci, with DRB1 alleles showing the most associated TCRs and HLA-C alleles the fewest. A further reported finding was that TCR beta sequences accurately predicted the HLA-A and HLA-B alleles for most subjects in the first cohort. The 87-base-pair reads could not distinguish some IMGT-functional V segments, including TRBV6-2 and TRBV6-3, so those segments were excluded. In vitro tests confirmed that a few of the cytomegalovirus-associated TCR beta chains recognize cytomegalovirus antigens. Roughly uniform sequencing depth across donors was assumed in presence/absence analyses, although this assumption may not hold. Strong co-occurrence of HLA alleles, especially DR and DQ, made assigning TCR associations to individual alleles difficult. The study gave a list of 150 to 200 TCR beta chains associated with cytomegalovirus. In a later genetic analysis, fewer N-insertions in productive TCRs were reported among donors in an Asian-associated ancestry cluster than the roughly 640-donor mean. Linkage disequilibrium might explain the correlated functional status among segregating V segments, but an unknown experimental factor could not be ruled out. The authors suggested that the approach could potentially be extended to other disease states and immunological phenotypes. V-gene and J-gene trimming of TCR beta chains was associated with a missense DCLRE1C variant in a later genetic analysis, and the association was replicated in an independent cohort.

Receptor amplification or capture employed the immunoSEQ multiplex PCR assay. A mixture of 60 forward primers for TCR Vbeta segments and 13 reverse primers for TCR Jbeta segments was used in the multiplex PCR. The CDR3 region of rearranged TCR beta genes was amplified from genomic DNA with a multiplex PCR assay. Amplified TCR beta libraries were sequenced as 87-base-pair reads on the Illumina HiSeq System. Processing in the source paper ran as follows. A later analysis counted approximately 84 million unique TCR beta chains across the 700 or so repertoires, and roughly 11 million of these chains were shared by at least two donors. Raw reads were error-corrected and collapsed into unique sequences with a nearest-neighbor algorithm that merged closely related sequences to remove PCR and sequencing errors. Alignment of CDR3 sequences to IMGT reference sequences was used to assign V, D and J gene segments. Each retained sequence needed at least a six-nucleotide match to both a V gene segment and a J gene segment. A rearrangement counted as productive if the CDR3 had no stop codons and remained in frame with V and J, and every other rearrangement counted as non-productive. CDR3 was defined by IMGT convention, running from the second conserved V-encoded cysteine to the conserved J-encoded phenylalanine. The earlier analysis of 550 to 650 of the donors excluded any sequence lacking an unambiguous match to a single V gene segment. In an earlier analysis of approximately 500 of the donors, a V segment was called functional when productive rearrangements were above 56.7%, and segregating when the standard deviation between donors exceeded 5%. To diagnose cytomegalovirus status from the catalog of TCR beta chain sequences, a statistical classification framework was built. In a later analysis, V and J genes were assigned by comparing TCR nucleotide sequences against IMGT/GENE-DB human TR gene sequences. Using the TCRdist pipeline, a later analysis assigned CDR3 sequences along with most-parsimonious VDJ recombination scenarios. In a later analysis, each TCR beta chain was defined by its CDR3 amino acid sequence together with its V-gene family, and reads without a unique V-gene family were excluded. As a way to deal with suspected cross-contamination and a sequencing artifact, a later analysis dropped roughly 620 nucleotide sequences that were highly shared and had low generation probability. In a later analysis, a clonal expansion index for each public chain was calculated from normalized within-repertoire ranks of inferred template counts. In a later analysis, generation probabilities were computed with a VDJ recombination model fitted to out-of-frame rearrangements, and the resulting probabilities were checked against IGoR. Hypergeometric tests were used in a later analysis to score TCR-TCR, TCR-HLA and TCR-CMV co-occurrence, with a repertoire-size bias correction applied to the TCR pairs. In a later analysis, false discovery rates were estimated by permuting HLA or CMV assignments 20 times. In a later analysis, co-occurring TCRs were grouped with DBSCAN, and TCRdist sequence similarity was added when clustering was performed within HLA-allele-positive subsets. Co-occurrence clustering excluded repertoires with fewer than 30,000 or more than 120,000 public chains, plus five with anomalous nucleotide sharing. What TCRdb holds here is the immuneACCESS table cut down to in-frame rearrangements. Part of the clones is not present; checked against another copy, under half of the missing clones reflect an unresolved V gene, and the others are unexplained. D and trimming were read from the DNA, whereas the V and J calls and clone size are those reported in that table. Across this sample there are 100,000 to 150,000 clones, with around 78% seen only once. Less than 4.5% of the sample rests with the top ten.

The cohort was made up of 650 to 700 healthy bone marrow donors. All cohort members were sampled while nominally healthy, although unrecorded immune exposures were likely present. The donor was CMV seronegative and was included in the group of around 320 seronegative cohort members. Every donor gave a peripheral blood sample, and the peripheral blood mononuclear cells from that sample were used for TCR beta sequencing. The Qiagen DNeasy Blood Extraction Kit was used to extract genomic DNA from the blood cell samples. The TCR was taken from a man aged 35-49 years in good health and CMV-seronegative. The chain employs TRBV7-9 and TRBJ2-5; the D gene is possibly TRBD2, with 5 bases matching. Sequenced material: PBMCs. The CDR3 loop reads CASSVKEGGETQYF. The DNA reads TGTGCCAGCAGCGTGAAAGAGGGTGGGGAGACCCAGTACTTC.